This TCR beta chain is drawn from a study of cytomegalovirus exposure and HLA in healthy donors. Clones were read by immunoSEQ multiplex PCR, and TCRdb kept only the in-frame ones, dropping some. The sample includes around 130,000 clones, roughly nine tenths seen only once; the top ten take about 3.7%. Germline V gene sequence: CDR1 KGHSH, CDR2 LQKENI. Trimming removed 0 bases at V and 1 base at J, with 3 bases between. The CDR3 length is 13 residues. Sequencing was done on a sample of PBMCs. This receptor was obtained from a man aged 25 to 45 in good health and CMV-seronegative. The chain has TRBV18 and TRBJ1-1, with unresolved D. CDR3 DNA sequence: TGTGCCAGCTCACCACCCGGGAACACTGAAGCTTTCTTT. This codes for CASSPPGNTEAFF.